This entry lists 12 T cell receptor beta chains sequenced from one sample in a study of blood T cell repertoires in COVID-19. TCRdb's copy holds only in-frame clones and misses some; the assay was immunoSEQ multiplex PCR. The sample has about 23,000 clones, about 88% seen once. The specimen sequenced was peripheral blood. All receptors come from a human donor with acute or convalescent COVID-19. The donor label of this sample is uncertain.

The rearrangement joins TRBV19 to TRBJ1-6; D not resolved. Deletions cut 4 bases from V and 2 bases from J, with 15 bases between. The CDR3 spans 17 residues. Germline CDR1 reads LNHDA; CDR2 reads SQIVND (reference sequence). CDR3 sequence reads: CASSSSKRQAYNSPLHF. The CDR3 bases are TGTGCCAGTAGTAGTTCGAAACGGCAGGCCTATAATTCACCCCTCCACTTT.

The V call is TRBV18, the J call TRBJ2-1, with 8 bases that match TRBD2. With 4 bases clipped from V and 8 bases from J, the junction kept 7 bases outside the gene matches. The CDR3 runs 14 residues. Looked up from germline, CDR1 is KGHSH and CDR2 is LQKENI. The CDR3 loop is CASSLRGGMDEQFF. Here the CDR3 DNA reads TGTGCCAGCTCACTACGGGGGGGAATGGATGAGCAGTTCTTC.

The CDR3 nucleotides are TGTGCCAGTAGTATCACGGGGGTCACCTACGAGCAGTACTTC. Its translation is CASSITGVTYEQYF. The chain has TRBV19 and TRBJ2-7; D may be TRBD2 (6 bases). The V end was cut by 3 bases, the J end by 2 bases, with 11 bases between. Germline V gene sequence: CDR1 LNHDA, CDR2 SQIVND (reference sequence). CDR3 size: 14 residues.

The chain is built from TRBV27 and TRBJ2-5, with TRBD2 matching 9 bases. The germline CDR1 and CDR2 sequences are MNHEY and SMNVEV (reference sequence). This CDR3 region has 14 residues. V was pared by 3 bases and J by 4 bases, with 3 bases of the junction left unmatched. The CDR3 reads CASSFAGGRETQYF. CDR3 nucleotides: TGTGCCAGCAGTTTCGCGGGGGGGCGAGAGACCCAGTACTTC.

V gene TRBV2 combines with J gene TRBJ1-5; D is undetermined. The germline gives CDR1 SNHLY, CDR2 FYNNEI. V gave up 6 bases and J gave up 0 bases, with 6 bases separating them. The CDR3 runs 13 residues. The CDR3 protein is CASRRYSNQPQHF. The CDR3 DNA sequence: TGTGCCAGCAGGCGGTATAGCAATCAGCCCCAGCATTTT.

This clone was found once. The chain is built from TRBV3-1 (or the pseudogene TRBV3-2) and TRBJ2-1; D might be TRBD2 (7 bases). The V end lost 5 bases, the J end lost 2 bases, and 13 bases lay between the germline ends. The length of the CDR3 is 15 residues. Germline CDR1 reads LGHDT; CDR2 reads YNNKEL (reference sequence). CDR3 region: CASSSAGGPYNEQFF. The CDR3 DNA reads as TGTGCCAGCAGCTCCGCCGGGGGGCCCTACAATGAGCAGTTCTTC.

The chain carries TRBV6-5 and TRBJ2-1; 10 bases agree with TRBD2. CDR3 length: 15 amino acids. The ends lost 8 bases at V and 8 bases at J; junction bases unmatched: 12. Germline-derived CDR1 and CDR2 are MNHEY and SVGAGI. This CDR3 reads CASQSGASGGDEQFF. In DNA form, the CDR3 reads TGTGCCAGCCAGTCGGGGGCTAGCGGGGGCGATGAGCAGTTCTTC.

The gene calls are TRBV5-1 and TRBJ1-5; 7 bases align to TRBD1. After removal of 4 bases from V and 6 bases from J, the junction contained 7 bases not matched to a gene. Germline-derived CDR1 and CDR2 are SGHRS and YFSETQ. This CDR3 has 14 residues. CDR3 amino acids: CASSATGAGQPQHF. As DNA, the CDR3 is TGCGCCAGCAGCGCCACAGGGGCCGGTCAGCCCCAGCATTTT.

This chain joins TRBV19 and TRBJ2-7, with D possibly being TRBD2 (5 bases). The germline V gene encodes CDR1 LNHDA and CDR2 SQIVND (reference sequence). Trimming took 5 bases from V and 6 from J, leaving 17 bases between them. The CDR3 has 14 residues. The CDR3 nucleotides are TGTGCCAGTAGTTCCGGGCTACCCGGAGGCGAGCAGTACTTC. This codes for CASSSGLPGGEQYF.

This clone occurred once. The V gene is TRBV2, the J gene TRBJ2-2, with 9 bases identical to TRBD2. V shed 4 bases and J 5 bases; nucleotides not matched to a gene: 2. In germline, CDR1 is SNHLY, CDR2 FYNNEI. This CDR3 contains 14 residues. CDR3 bases: TGTGCCAGCAGTGCGACTAGCGGAACCGGGGAGCTGTTTTTT. As protein: CASSATSGTGELFF.

This chain uses TRBV3-1 (or the pseudogene TRBV3-2) with TRBJ2-5; D may be TRBD2 (7 bases). The CDR3 has 15 residues. The V end was cut by 2 bases, the J end by 2 bases, with 12 bases between. The V gene's germline CDR1 is LGHDT and CDR2 YNNKEL (reference sequence). The CDR3 region is CASSQIQGGQETQYF. As DNA, the CDR3 is TGTGCCAGCAGCCAAATACAGGGAGGGCAAGAGACCCAGTACTTC.

The chain employs TRBV9 and TRBJ2-7; 11 bases align to TRBD2. Germline trimming cut 3 bases from V and 3 bases from J; bases unmatched to any gene: 2. Germline V gene data show CDR1 as SGDLS and CDR2 as YYNGEE. The CDR3 length is 14 residues. The CDR3, as DNA: TGTGCCAGCAGCGGTAGCGGGGGGGACTACGAGCAGTACTTC. Encoded protein: CASSGSGGDYEQYF.